These 9 T cell receptor beta chains originate from one sample sequenced in a study of response to subunit inactivated influenza vaccine. Via MiXCR, TCRdb re-called the RT-PCR reads, giving one row per CDR3 protein. The profile shows roughly 760,000 distinct CDR3 sequences, around 20% of them singletons. The sample in question was PBMCs from blood, obtained approximately 5 days after vaccination. All receptors derive from a man between 50 and 59 years old who received an inactivated influenza vaccine.

V is TRBV7-6 and J is TRBJ2-3, with D unresolved. The V end was cut by 2 bases, the J end by 0 bases, with 18 bases between. Germline CDR1 SGHVS, CDR2 FNYEAQ. There are 18 residues in the CDR3. The CDR3 DNA sequence: TGTGCCAGCAGCTTAACTCCGAGGCGGAGCCCTAGCACAGATACGCAGTATTTT. Protein: CASSLTPRRSPSTDTQYF.

The chain employs TRBV4-1 and TRBJ2-7; TRBD2 aligns across 7 bases. CDR3 length: 16 amino acids. V lost 2 bases, J lost 6 bases, and 13 bases stayed unmatched. Germline CDR1 reads MGHRA; CDR2 reads YSYEKL. The CDR3 bases are TGCGCCAGCAGCCAATCCCCCGGGGGGAGTCGGTTCGAGCAGTACTTC. This codes for CASSQSPGGSRFEQYF.

CDR3 protein: CATSGSGTGHYEQYF. The CDR3 nucleotides read TGTGCCACCAGTGGCTCCGGGACAGGGCACTACGAGCAGTACTTC. V gene TRBV24-1 combines with J gene TRBJ2-7, with 9 nucleotides matching TRBD1. CDR1 KGHDR and CDR2 SFDVKD come from the germline V gene. Trimming removed 5 bases from V and 3 bases from J; junction bases left unmatched: 7. This CDR3 comprises 15 residues.

This chain uses TRBV20-1 with TRBJ2-3, with D perhaps TRBD1 (6 bases). The V gene lost 2 bases and the J gene lost 4 bases, with 10 bases spanning the gap. Per germline, CDR1 DFQATT and CDR2 SNEGSKA (reference sequence). This CDR3 spans 13 amino acids. DNA for the CDR3: TGCAGTGCTAGACGGGACATCGCAGATACGCAGTATTTT. Its protein is CSARRDIADTQYF.

This clonotype was counted only a few times. The chain employs TRBV4-2 and TRBJ2-3; 10 bases line up with TRBD2. Germline trimming cut 4 bases from V and 2 bases from J; bases unmatched to any gene: 6. Germline CDR1 and CDR2: LGHNA and YNFKEQ. This CDR3 spans 16 amino acids. The CDR3 coding sequence is TGTGCCAGCAGCCCTAGCGGGGGCCCATCCACAGATACGCAGTATTTT. As protein: CASSPSGGPSTDTQYF.

This clonotype was counted only a few times. V and J are TRBV4-2 and TRBJ2-1; D is unclear. Trimming stripped 0 bases from V and 7 bases from J, with 13 bases between. Germline CDR1 and CDR2: LGHNA and YNFKEQ. This CDR3 region has 15 residues. In DNA, the CDR3 is TGTGCCAGCAGCCAAGATCGCGCCGACGGGAATGAGCAGTTCTTC. This codes for CASSQDRADGNEQFF.

V gene TRBV20-1 combines with J gene TRBJ1-2; 7 bases map to TRBD1. The ends lost 3 bases at V and 3 bases at J; junction bases unmatched: 4. Germline assignment: CDR1 DFQATT and CDR2 SNEGSKA (reference sequence). This CDR3 is built from 13 residues. This CDR3 reads CSASLGTDYGYTF. The CDR3 nucleotides read TGCAGTGCTAGCCTTGGGACAGACTATGGCTACACCTTC.

This clonotype appeared a few times. The chain joins TRBV12-3 or TRBV12-4 to TRBJ1-2; 7 nucleotides agree with TRBD1. CDR3 size: 15 residues. J gave up 4 bases and V 4 bases, and 9 bases lay outside the gene matches. The CDR3 nucleotides are TGTGCCAGCAGTTCCTCCACAGGGGACCCCTATGGCTACACCTTC. Protein sequence: CASSSSTGDPYGYTF.

This clonotype turned up a few times. The CDR3 sequence is CASSSYGTAVLPLHF. The CDR3 DNA follows: TGTGCCAGCAGCTCATACGGGACAGCTGTTCTACCCCTCCACTTT. V usage is TRBV7-2 and J usage is TRBJ1-6; TRBD1 matches 7 bases. After removal of 4 bases from V and 12 bases from J, the junction contained 12 bases not matched to a gene. The CDR3 runs 15 residues. Per germline, CDR1 SGHTA and CDR2 FQGNSA.